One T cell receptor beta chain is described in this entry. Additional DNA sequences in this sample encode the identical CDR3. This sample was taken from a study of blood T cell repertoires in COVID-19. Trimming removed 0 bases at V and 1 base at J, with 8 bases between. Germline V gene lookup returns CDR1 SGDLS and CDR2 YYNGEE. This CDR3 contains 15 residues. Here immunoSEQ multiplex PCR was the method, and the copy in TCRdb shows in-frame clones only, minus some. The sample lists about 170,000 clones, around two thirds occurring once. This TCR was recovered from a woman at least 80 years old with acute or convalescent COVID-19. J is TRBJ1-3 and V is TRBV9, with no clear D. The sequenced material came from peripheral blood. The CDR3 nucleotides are TGTGCCAGCAGCGTAGCTACGGGTTCTGGAAACACCATATATTTT. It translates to CASSVATGSGNTIYF. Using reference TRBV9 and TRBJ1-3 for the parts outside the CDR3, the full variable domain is DSGVTQTPKHLITATGQRVTLRCSPRSGDLSVYWYQQSLDQGLQFLIQYYNGEERAKGNILERFSAQQFPDLHSELNLSSLELGDSALYFCASSVATGSGNTIYFGEGSWLTVV.